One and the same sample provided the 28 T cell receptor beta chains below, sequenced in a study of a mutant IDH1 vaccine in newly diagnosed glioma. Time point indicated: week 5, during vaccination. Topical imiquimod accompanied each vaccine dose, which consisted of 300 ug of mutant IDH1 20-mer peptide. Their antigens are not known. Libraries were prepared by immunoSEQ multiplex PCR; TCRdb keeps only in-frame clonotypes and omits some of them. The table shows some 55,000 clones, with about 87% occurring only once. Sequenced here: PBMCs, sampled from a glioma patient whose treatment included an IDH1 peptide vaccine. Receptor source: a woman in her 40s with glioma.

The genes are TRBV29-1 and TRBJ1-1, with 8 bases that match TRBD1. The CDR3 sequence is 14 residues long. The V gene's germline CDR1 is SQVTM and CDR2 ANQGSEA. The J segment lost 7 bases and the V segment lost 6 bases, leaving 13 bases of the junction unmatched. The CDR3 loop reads CSVRGQAPGSEAFF. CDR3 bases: TGCAGCGTGAGGGGACAGGCTCCGGGGAGTGAAGCTTTCTTT.

DNA for the CDR3: TGCGCCAGCAGCCAAGACCAGACCTTAGAGGGCCGCTCCTACGAGCAGTACTTC. Encoded protein: CASSQDQTLEGRSYEQYF. The J gene is TRBJ2-7, the V gene TRBV4-1; D is perhaps TRBD2 (5 bases). The germline gives CDR1 MGHRA, CDR2 YSYEKL. With 0 bases removed from V and 0 bases from J, the gap between germline ends came to 18 bases. The CDR3 has 18 residues.

The CDR3 sequence: CAISAAGTTDTQYF. The DNA of the CDR3 is TGTGCCATCAGTGCGGCCGGGACCACAGATACGCAGTATTTT. The V and J genes are TRBV10-3 and TRBJ2-3; possibly TRBD1 or TRBD2 for D (5 bases each). V was clipped by 4 bases and J by 2 bases, with 10 bases between them. This CDR3 is built from 14 residues. Germline V gives CDR1 ENHRY, CDR2 SYGVKD.

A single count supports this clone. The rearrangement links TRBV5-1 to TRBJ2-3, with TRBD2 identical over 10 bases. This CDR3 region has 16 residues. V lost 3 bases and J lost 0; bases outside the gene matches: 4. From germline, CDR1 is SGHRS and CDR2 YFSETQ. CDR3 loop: CASSYTSGTSTDTQYF. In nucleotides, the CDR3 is TGCGCCAGCAGCTATACTAGCGGGACAAGCACAGATACGCAGTATTTT.

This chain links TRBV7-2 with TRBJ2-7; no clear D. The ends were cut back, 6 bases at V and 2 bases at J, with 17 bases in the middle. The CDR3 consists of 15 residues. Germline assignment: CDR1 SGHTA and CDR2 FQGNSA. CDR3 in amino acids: CASRIGSASPYEQYF. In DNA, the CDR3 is TGTGCCAGCAGGATCGGGTCAGCTTCACCCTACGAGCAGTACTTC.

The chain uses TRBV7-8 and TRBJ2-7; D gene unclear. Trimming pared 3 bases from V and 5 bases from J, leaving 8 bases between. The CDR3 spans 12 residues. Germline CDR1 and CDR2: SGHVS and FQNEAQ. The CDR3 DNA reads TGTGCCAGCAGCTTTAAAGGGAACGAGCAGTACTTC. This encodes CASSFKGNEQYF.

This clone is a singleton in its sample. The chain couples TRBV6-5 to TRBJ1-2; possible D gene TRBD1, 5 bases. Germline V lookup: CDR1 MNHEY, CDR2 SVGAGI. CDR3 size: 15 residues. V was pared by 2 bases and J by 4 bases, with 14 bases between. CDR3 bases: TGTGCCAGCAGTTACATGGAGGGGAATCGCTATGGCTACACCTTC. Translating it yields CASSYMEGNRYGYTF.

The CDR3 bases are TGTGCCAGCGACTCAAGCGGGGGGTACAATGAGCAGTTCTTC. Encoded protein: CASDSSGGYNEQFF. This sequence joins TRBV6-1 and TRBJ2-1; TRBD2 aligns across 9 bases. This CDR3 is 14 amino acids long. Germline trimming cut 8 bases from V and 4 bases from J; bases unmatched to any gene: 6. Per the germline V gene, CDR1 is MNHNS and CDR2 is SASEGT.

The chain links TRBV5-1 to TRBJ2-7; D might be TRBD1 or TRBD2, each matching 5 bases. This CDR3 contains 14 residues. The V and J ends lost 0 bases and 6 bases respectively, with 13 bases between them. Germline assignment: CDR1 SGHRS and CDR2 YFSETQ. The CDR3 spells CASSLERDGGEQYF. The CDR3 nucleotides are TGCGCCAGCAGCTTGGAAAGGGATGGGGGCGAGCAGTACTTC.

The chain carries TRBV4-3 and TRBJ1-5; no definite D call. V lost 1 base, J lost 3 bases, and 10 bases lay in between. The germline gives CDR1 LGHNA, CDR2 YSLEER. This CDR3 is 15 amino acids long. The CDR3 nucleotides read TGCGCCAGCAGCCAAGCGTTCGGGCTCAATCAGCCCCAGCATTTT. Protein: CASSQAFGLNQPQHF.

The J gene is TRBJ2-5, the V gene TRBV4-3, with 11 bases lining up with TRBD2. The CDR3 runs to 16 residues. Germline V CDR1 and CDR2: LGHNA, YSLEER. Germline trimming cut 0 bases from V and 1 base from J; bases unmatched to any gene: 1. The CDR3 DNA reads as TGCGCCAGCAGCCAAGATCTAGCGGGGGGCCAAGAGACCCAGTACTTC. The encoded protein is CASSQDLAGGQETQYF.

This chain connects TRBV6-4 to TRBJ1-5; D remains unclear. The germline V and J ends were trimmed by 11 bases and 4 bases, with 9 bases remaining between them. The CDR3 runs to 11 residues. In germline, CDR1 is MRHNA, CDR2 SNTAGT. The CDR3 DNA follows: TGTGCCGTGGGGTGGAATCAGCCCCAGCATTTT. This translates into CAVGWNQPQHF.

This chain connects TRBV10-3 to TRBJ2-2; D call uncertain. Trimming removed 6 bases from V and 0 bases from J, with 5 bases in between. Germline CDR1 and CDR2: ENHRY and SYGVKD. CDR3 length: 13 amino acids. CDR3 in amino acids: CAIRETNTGELFF. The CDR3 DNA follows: TGTGCCATCAGAGAAACGAACACCGGGGAGCTGTTTTTT.

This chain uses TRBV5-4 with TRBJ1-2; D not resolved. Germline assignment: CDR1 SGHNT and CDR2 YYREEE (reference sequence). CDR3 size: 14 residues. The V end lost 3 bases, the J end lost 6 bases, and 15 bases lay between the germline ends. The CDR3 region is CASSSEYRANGYTF. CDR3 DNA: TGTGCCAGCAGCTCGGAATACAGAGCCAATGGCTACACCTTC.

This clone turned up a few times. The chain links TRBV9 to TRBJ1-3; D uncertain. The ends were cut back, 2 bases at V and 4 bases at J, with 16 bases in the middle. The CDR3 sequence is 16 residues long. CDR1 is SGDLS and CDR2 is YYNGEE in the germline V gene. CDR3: CASSVAPFDPGNTIYF. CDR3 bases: TGTGCCAGCAGCGTGGCCCCCTTTGATCCGGGAAACACCATATATTTT. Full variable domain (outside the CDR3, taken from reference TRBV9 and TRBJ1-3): DSGVTQTPKHLITATGQRVTLRCSPRSGDLSVYWYQQSLDQGLQFLIQYYNGEERAKGNILERFSAQQFPDLHSELNLSSLELGDSALYFCASSVAPFDPGNTIYFGEGSWLTVV.

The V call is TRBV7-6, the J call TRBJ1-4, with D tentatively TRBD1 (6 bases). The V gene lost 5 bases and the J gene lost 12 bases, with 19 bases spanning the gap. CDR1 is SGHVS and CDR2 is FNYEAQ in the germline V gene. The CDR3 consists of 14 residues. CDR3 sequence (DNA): TGTGCCAGCAGCAGAACAGGGTCCACGAAAGAACTGTTTTTT. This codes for CASSRTGSTKELFF.

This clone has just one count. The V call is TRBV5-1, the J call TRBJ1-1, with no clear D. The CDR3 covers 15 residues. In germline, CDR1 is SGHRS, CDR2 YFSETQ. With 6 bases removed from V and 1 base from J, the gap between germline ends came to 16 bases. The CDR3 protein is CASTAREGGNTEAFF. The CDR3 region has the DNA TGCGCCAGCACTGCGCGGGAGGGCGGGAACACTGAAGCTTTCTTT.

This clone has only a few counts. The CDR3 region has the DNA TGCGCCAGCAGCCAAGTTGCCGGGACTGGCTATGGCTACACCTTC. Translation: CASSQVAGTGYGYTF. V usage is TRBV4-3 and J usage is TRBJ1-2, with D possibly TRBD1 on 5 matching bases. The CDR3 has 15 amino acids. Between the trimmed V and J ends, which lost 1 base and 4 bases, there was a span of 13 bases. Germline CDR1 is LGHNA and CDR2 is YSLEER.

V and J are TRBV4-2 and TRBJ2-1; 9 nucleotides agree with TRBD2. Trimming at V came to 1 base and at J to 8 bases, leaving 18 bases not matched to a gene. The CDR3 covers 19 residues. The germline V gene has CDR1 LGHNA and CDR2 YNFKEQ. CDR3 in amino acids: CASSQAPLAGGPGRHEQFF. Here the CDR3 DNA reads TGTGCCAGCAGCCAAGCCCCGCTTGCGGGAGGGCCTGGTCGTCATGAGCAGTTCTTC.

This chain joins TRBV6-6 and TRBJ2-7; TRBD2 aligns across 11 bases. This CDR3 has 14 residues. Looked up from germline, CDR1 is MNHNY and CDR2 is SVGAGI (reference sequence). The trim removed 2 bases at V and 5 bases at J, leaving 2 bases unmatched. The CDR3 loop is CASSYIAGGNEQYF. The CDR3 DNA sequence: TGTGCCAGCAGTTACATAGCGGGAGGGAACGAGCAGTACTTC.

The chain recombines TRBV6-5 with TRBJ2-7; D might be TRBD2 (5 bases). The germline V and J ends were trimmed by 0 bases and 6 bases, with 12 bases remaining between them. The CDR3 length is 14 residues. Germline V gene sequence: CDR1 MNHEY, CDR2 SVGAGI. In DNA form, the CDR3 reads TGTGCCAGCAGTTACTCGCGCATTGGAGGCGAGCAGTACTTC. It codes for CASSYSRIGGEQYF.

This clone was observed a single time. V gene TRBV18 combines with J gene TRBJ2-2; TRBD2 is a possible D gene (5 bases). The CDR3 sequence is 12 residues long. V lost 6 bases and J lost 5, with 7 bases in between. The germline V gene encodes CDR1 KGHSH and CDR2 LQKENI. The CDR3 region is CASSPGTGELFF. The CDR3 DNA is TGTGCCAGCTCCCCGGGGACCGGGGAGCTGTTTTTT.

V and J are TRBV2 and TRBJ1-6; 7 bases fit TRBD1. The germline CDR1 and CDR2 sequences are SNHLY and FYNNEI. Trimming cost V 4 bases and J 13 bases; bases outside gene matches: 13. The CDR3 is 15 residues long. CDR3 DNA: TGTGCCAGCAGTGCTTTGGGACAGAAGGTTGGTCCCCTCCACTTT. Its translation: CASSALGQKVGPLHF. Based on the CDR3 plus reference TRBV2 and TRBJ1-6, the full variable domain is EPEVTQTPSHQVTQMGQEVILRCVPISNHLYFYWYRQILGQKVEFLVSFYNNEISEKSEIFDDQFSVERPDGSNFTLKIRSTKLEDSAMYFCASSALGQKVGPLHFGNGTRLTVT.

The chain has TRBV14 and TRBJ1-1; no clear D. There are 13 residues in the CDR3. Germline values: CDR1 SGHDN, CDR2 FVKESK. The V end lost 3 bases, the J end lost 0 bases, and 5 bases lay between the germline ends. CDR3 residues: CASSHAMNTEAFF. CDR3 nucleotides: TGTGCCAGCAGCCACGCCATGAACACTGAAGCTTTCTTT.

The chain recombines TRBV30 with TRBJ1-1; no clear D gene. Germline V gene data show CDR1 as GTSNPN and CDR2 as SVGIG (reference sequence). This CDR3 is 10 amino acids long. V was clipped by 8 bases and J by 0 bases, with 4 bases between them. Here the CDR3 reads CAGMNTEAFF. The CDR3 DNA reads TGTGCCGGGATGAACACTGAAGCTTTCTTT.

In DNA, the CDR3 is TGTGCCAGCGGTAGCGGATCGTTGGGAGAGACCCAGTACTTC. Translation gives CASGSGSLGETQYF. This chain uses TRBV2 with TRBJ2-5, with D tentatively TRBD2 (6 bases). Deletions cut 8 bases from V and 4 bases from J, with 17 bases between. Germline values: CDR1 SNHLY, CDR2 FYNNEI. This CDR3 is built from 14 residues.

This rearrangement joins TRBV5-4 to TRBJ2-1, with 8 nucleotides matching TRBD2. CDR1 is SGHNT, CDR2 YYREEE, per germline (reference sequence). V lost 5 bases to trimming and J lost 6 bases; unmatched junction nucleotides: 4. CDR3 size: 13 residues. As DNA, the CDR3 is TGTGCCAGCAGAACCGGGACTAGCAATGAGCAGTTCTTC. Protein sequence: CASRTGTSNEQFF.

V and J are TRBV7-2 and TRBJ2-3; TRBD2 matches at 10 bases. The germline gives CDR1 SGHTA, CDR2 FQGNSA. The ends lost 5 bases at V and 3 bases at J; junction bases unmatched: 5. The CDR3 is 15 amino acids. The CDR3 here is CASSPGLAVTDTQYF. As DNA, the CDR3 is TGTGCCAGCAGCCCAGGACTAGCGGTAACAGATACGCAGTATTTT.